The clone carrying this T cell receptor beta chain was picked up a small number of times. The table came from immunoSEQ multiplex PCR; TCRdb's copy has only in-frame clones and leaves some out. The table lists approximately 190,000 clones, around 80% of them singletons, with approximately 15% in the top ten. This entry comes from a study of blood T cell repertoires in COVID-19. Study-wide background: T cells, B-cell-depleted T cells, or PBMCs supplied cDNA or gDNA.

The specimen sequenced was peripheral blood. The TCR sequence derives from a man aged 25-45 years with active or convalescent COVID-19.

The CDR3 region is CASSYSRVGNSPLHF. As DNA, the CDR3 is TGTGCCAGCAGTTACTCGCGGGTTGGAAATTCACCCCTCCACTTT. The V call is TRBV6-5, the J call TRBJ1-6; D is uncertain. Trimming removed 0 bases at V and 7 bases at J, with 10 bases between. The CDR3 extends over 15 amino acids. Germline CDR1 is MNHEY and CDR2 is SVGAGI.